This T cell receptor beta chain was retrieved from a study of blood T cell repertoires in COVID-19. The wider study: The study drew acute and convalescent COVID-19 samples from the United States, Italy and Spain. T cells, B-cell-depleted T cells, or PBMCs supplied cDNA or gDNA.

V lost 0 bases and J 7 bases, leaving 10 bases between the germline ends. The CDR3 length is 13 residues. Germline V gene lookup returns CDR1 MNHEY and CDR2 SMNVEV (reference sequence). Authors' methods: Amplifying reference gene primers gave estimates of nucleated cell counts. Measured with immunoSEQ multiplex PCR; TCRdb has only the in-frame clones, and not every one. The V and J calls and the clone size are those of that table, but D and trimming were determined from the DNA. Of 50,000 to 65,000 clones listed, 83% are singletons. The chain combines TRBV27 with TRBJ2-7, with a weak D call TRBD1 (6 bases). The receptor was isolated from a human donor in a cohort sampled during active COVID-19. The sequenced material came from peripheral blood. This CDR3 reads CASSLSTGWEQYF. As DNA, the CDR3 is TGTGCCAGCAGTTTATCAACAGGGTGGGAGCAGTACTTC.